This TCR beta chain was identified during a study of patients and donors after allogeneic stem cell transplantation. V was trimmed by 4 bases and J by 5 bases, leaving 14 bases between them. The CDR3 covers 15 residues. CDR1 and CDR2 from the germline V gene are SNHLY and FYNNEI. TCRdb reprocessed the RT-PCR reads with MiXCR, giving one entry per CDR3 protein. The table lists about a million distinct CDR3 sequences, roughly 18% of them singletons. This receptor was identified in a human donor who was either an allogeneic HSCT recipient or a stem cell or donor lymphocyte infusion donor (not recorded which). It is not recorded whose cells these are; they may come from a transplant donor. The rearrangement links TRBV2 to TRBJ2-2; unclear D gene. Sequencing used blood, either unsorted or a sorted T cell fraction (not recorded which). The CDR3 DNA reads as TGTGCCAGCAGTGCCGTTTCGCGTAAAACCGGGGAGCTGTTTTTT. Encoded protein: CASSAVSRKTGELFF.